This T cell receptor (beta chain) was identified in a study of PD-L1 blockade in urothelial cancer. Study-level background: T cells were recovered from blood samples at a median of roughly 150,000.

Germline loops: CDR1 SGHTS, CDR2 YDEGEE. The CDR3 is 16 residues long. Trimming cost V 4 bases and J 8 bases; bases outside gene matches: 13. Clones were read by immunoSEQ multiplex PCR, and TCRdb kept only the in-frame ones, dropping some. The sample has tens of thousands of clones, 84% seen once. As for time point: pretreatment peripheral blood. The chain is built from TRBV5-8 and TRBJ2-1; 9 bases align to TRBD1. Sequenced material: PBMCs, taken around atezolizumab (anti-PD-L1) treatment. The receptor was isolated from a woman aged 65 to 85 with urothelial cancer. CDR3 sequence (DNA): TGTGCCAGCAGCATGCAGACAGGGGGTCTGGTCTATGAGCAGTTCTTC. Translated, it gives CASSMQTGGLVYEQFF. Drawing the rest from reference TRBV5-8 and TRBJ2-1, the complete variable domain is EAGVTQSPTHLIKTRGQQATLRCSPISGHTSVYWYQQALGLGLQFLLWYDEGEERNRGNFPPRFSGRQFPNYSSELNVNALELEDSALYLCASSMQTGGLVYEQFFGPGTRLTVL.